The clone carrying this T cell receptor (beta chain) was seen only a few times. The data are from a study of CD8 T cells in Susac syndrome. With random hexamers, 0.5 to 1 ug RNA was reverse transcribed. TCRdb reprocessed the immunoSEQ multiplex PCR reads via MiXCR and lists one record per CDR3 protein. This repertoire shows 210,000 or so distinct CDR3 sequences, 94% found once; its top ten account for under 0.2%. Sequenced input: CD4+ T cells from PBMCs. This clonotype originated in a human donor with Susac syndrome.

CDR3 coding DNA: TGTGCCAGCAGCCTTCAGGGGGCGAACAATCAGCCCCAGCATTTT. Protein: CASSLQGANNQPQHF. The chain is built from TRBV12-3 or TRBV12-4 and TRBJ1-5, with TRBD1 matching 8 bases. The V gene end was trimmed by 6 bases and the J gene end by 3 bases; junction bases not matched to a gene: 7. The CDR3 covers 15 residues.